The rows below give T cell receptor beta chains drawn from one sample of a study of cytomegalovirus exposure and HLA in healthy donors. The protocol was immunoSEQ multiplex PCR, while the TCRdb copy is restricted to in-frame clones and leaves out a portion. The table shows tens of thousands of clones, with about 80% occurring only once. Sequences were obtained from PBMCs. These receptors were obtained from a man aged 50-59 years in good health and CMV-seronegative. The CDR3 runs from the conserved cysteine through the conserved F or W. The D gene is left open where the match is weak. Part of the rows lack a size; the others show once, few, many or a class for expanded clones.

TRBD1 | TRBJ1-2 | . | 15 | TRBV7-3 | TGTGCCAGCAGCCGAACAGGGGGCCCAATAGATGGCTACACCTTC | CASSRTGGPIDGYTF
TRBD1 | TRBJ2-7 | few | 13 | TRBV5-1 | TGCGCCAGCAGCCACGACAGGGGCTACGAGCAGTACTTC | CASSHDRGYEQYF
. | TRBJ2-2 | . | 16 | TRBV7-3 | TGTGCCAGCAGCTTACTCCCCTACGGGGGCACCGGGGAGCTGTTTTTT | CASSLLPYGGTGELFF
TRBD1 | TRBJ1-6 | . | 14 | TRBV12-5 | TGTGCTAGTGGTTTGGGACAGGGTGCTTCACCCCTCCACTTT | CASGLGQGASPLHF
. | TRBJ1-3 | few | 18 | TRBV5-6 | TGTGCCAGCAGCTTTCGAAACAGGGAATTACTCTCTGGAAACACCATATATTTT | CASSFRNRELLSGNTIYF
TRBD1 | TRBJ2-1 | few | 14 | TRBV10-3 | TGTGCCATCAGTACGGGACAGTCCTACAATGAGCAGTTCTTC | CAISTGQSYNEQFF
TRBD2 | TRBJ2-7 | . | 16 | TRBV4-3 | TGCGCCAGCAGCCAAGGAATTGGCGGGGGTCTCTACGAGCAGTACTTC | CASSQGIGGGLYEQYF
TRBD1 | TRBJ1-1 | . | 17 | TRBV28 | TGTGCCAGCAGTCACGGGACAGGGAGCCCTCCAGACACTGAAGCTTTCTTT | CASSHGTGSPPDTEAFF
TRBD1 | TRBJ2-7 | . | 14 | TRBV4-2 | TGTGCCAGCAGCCATACAGGGGTAGGCTACGAGCAGTACTTC | CASSHTGVGYEQYF
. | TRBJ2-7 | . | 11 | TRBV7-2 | TGTGCCAGCAGCTTAGAACTCGAGCAGTACTTC | CASSLELEQYF
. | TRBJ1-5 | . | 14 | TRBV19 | TGTGCCAGTACCCTCCGGGATCTTAATCAGCCCCAGCATTTT | CASTLRDLNQPQHF
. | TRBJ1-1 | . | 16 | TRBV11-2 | TGTGCCAGCAGCTTAGATGAGGGGGGGTTTACGACTGAAGCTTTCTTT | CASSLDEGGFTTEAFF
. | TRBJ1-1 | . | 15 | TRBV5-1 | TGCGCCAGCAGCTTGGTGGGTGGCGGGAACACTGAAGCTTTCTTT | CASSLVGGGNTEAFF
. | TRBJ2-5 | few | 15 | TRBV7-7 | TGTGCCAGCAGCCGGACCCCGGGGAAACAAGAGACCCAGTACTTC | CASSRTPGKQETQYF